These T cell receptor beta chains were read from a single sample in a study of tumor-infiltrating lymphocytes in primary liver carcinoma. MiXCR, applied by TCRdb to the multiplex PCR reads, yields one record per CDR3 protein. The data show tens of thousands of distinct CDR3 sequences, with approximately 72% seen just once and 15% to 20% held by the top ten. Sequenced material: liver tumor tissue from sampling region 1. These receptor sequences come from a man aged 40-49 years with primary liver carcinoma and hepatitis B virus infection. Both conserved end residues are part of each CDR3. D genes are given only for firm matches. The listing skips clone size in some rows; elsewhere it reads once, few, many or a size class.

d_gene	j_gene	v_gene	abundance	CDR3aa	CDR3nt
.	TRBJ2-7	TRBV4-2	.	CANSQEQDGYEEYF	TGTGCCAACAGCCAAGAGCAGGACGGCTACGAGGAGTACTTC
.	TRBJ2-1	TRBV11-2	once	CTSSFRLVGNFNEQFF	TGTACCAGCAGCTTTCGACTAGTGGGAAATTTCAATGAGCAGTTCTTC
.	TRBJ2-7	TRBV5-1	.	CACSLKSLYEQYF	TGCGCCTGCAGCTTGAAGTCCCTCTACGAGCAGTACTTC
.	TRBJ2-3	TRBV29-1	many	CSVTGQGGTTDTQYF	TGCAGCGTTACAGGACAGGGAGGGACCACAGATACGCAGTATTTT
.	TRBJ1-2	TRBV29-1	.	CDVVSAGLGYTF	TGCGACGTTGTGTCGGCGGGATTGGGCTACACCTTC
TRBD2	TRBJ2-1	TRBV4-1	.	CASGHPGLAGSCNEQFF	TGCGCCAGCGGCCACCCCGGACTAGCGGGATCCTGCAATGAGCAGTTCTTC
TRBD2	TRBJ2-2	TRBV12-3/TRBV12-4	.	CPSSPRLAESTGELFF	TGTCCCAGCAGTCCAAGACTAGCGGAGAGCACCGGGGAGCTGTTTTTT
.	TRBJ1-3	TRBV5-5	once	CANSPFPTRRDSSGNTIYF	TGTGCCAACAGCCCCTTTCCGACTCGACGGGATAGCTCTGGAAACACCATATATTTT
TRBD1	TRBJ1-6	TRBV10-3	many	CAISGQGTYNSPLHF	TGTGCCATCAGCGGACAGGGCACCTATAATTCACCCCTCCACTTT
.	TRBJ2-3	TRBV7-9	.	CASSSWTDQPQYF	TGTGCCAGCAGCTCTTGGACAGATCAGCCCCAGTATTTT
.	TRBJ2-7	TRBV5-6	.	CTSSLFIGGFYSYVQYF	TGTACCAGCAGCTTGTTTATTGGAGGGTTTTACTCCTACGTGCAGTACTTC
TRBD1	TRBJ2-7	TRBV11-3	medium-sized	CASSSHRGPSEQYF	TGTGCCAGCAGCTCCCATAGGGGGCCGAGCGAGCAGTACTTC
TRBD1	TRBJ2-1	TRBV29-1	.	CSVECRDRGYNEQFF	TGTAGCGTTGAGTGCCGGGACAGAGGTTACAATGAGCAGTTCTTC
.	TRBJ1-1	TRBV29-1	many	CSVGMNTEAFF	TGCAGCGTGGGCATGAACACTGAAGCTTTCTTT
.	TRBJ2-5	TRBV12-3/TRBV12-4	.	CANSSRDRQETQYF	TGTGCCAACAGTTCCAGAGACAGGCAAGAGACCCAATACTTC
TRBD2	TRBJ2-3	TRBV9	.	CASSVESSGPSTDTQYF	TGTGCCAGCAGCGTAGAGTCTAGCGGGCCTAGTACAGATACGCAGTATTTT